These T cell receptor beta chains were read from a single sample in a study of T cell repertoires in cytomegalovirus infection. MiXCR was run by TCRdb on the reads, yielding one entry per CDR3 protein. The table includes roughly 110,000 distinct CDR3 sequences, more than 30% detected once. Antigens for these TCRs are unknown. The sample consisted of CD8+ T cells from cultured PBMCs, taken from culture after CMV antigen stimulation. The receptors stem from a human donor in good health (CMV status not recorded). Some clones in this sample may be carry-over from other donors' samples. Each CDR3 is given with its conserved first and last residue. The D gene is left open where the match is weak. For some rows the clone size is stated as once, few or many, or as a class when expanded; others skip it.

CDR3 length: 18; D gene: NA; J gene: TRBJ1-4; clone size: many; V gene: TRBV7-2; CDR3 protein: CASSLDLLYGYTNEKLFF; CDR3 DNA: TGTGCCAGCAGCTTAGATCTTCTCTACGGGTACACTAATGAAAAACTGTTTTTT
CDR3 length: 14; D gene: TRBD1; J gene: TRBJ2-7; clone size: many; V gene: TRBV12-3/TRBV12-4; CDR3 protein: CASSSGTVSYEQYF; CDR3 DNA: TGTGCCAGCAGCTCGGGGACAGTCTCCTACGAGCAGTACTTC
CDR3 length: 17; D gene: NA; J gene: TRBJ2-4; clone size: NA; V gene: TRBV5-5; CDR3 protein: CASSLADGHIAKNIQYF; CDR3 DNA: TGTGCCAGCAGCTTGGCGGACGGACACATAGCCAAAAACATTCAGTACTTC
CDR3 length: 15; D gene: NA; J gene: TRBJ2-2; clone size: few; V gene: TRBV20-1; CDR3 protein: CSARGPALNTGELFF; CDR3 DNA: TGCAGTGCTAGAGGGCCCGCCCTGAACACCGGGGAGCTGTTTTTT
CDR3 length: 14; D gene: NA; J gene: TRBJ2-7; clone size: few; V gene: TRBV11-2; CDR3 protein: CASSTPRESYEQYF; CDR3 DNA: TGTGCCAGCTCCACTCCCAGGGAGTCCTACGAGCAGTACTTC
CDR3 length: 16; D gene: NA; J gene: TRBJ2-7; clone size: many; V gene: TRBV7-8; CDR3 protein: CASSLAPRQPGNEQYF; CDR3 DNA: TGTGCCAGCAGCTTAGCCCCGAGACAGCCAGGGAACGAGCAGTACTTC
CDR3 length: 14; D gene: NA; J gene: TRBJ1-6; clone size: many; V gene: TRBV10-3; CDR3 protein: CAIWAGSYNSPLHF; CDR3 DNA: TGTGCCATCTGGGCAGGCTCCTATAATTCACCCCTCCACTTT
CDR3 length: 20; D gene: NA; J gene: TRBJ2-5; clone size: NA; V gene: TRBV7-4; CDR3 protein: CASSHNVMVGSGIETGTQYF; CDR3 DNA: TGTGCCAGCAGCCATAACGTGATGGTCGGCTCCGGAATCGAGACTGGCACCCAGTACTTC
CDR3 length: 15; D gene: NA; J gene: TRBJ1-5; clone size: NA; V gene: TRBV20-1; CDR3 protein: CSARDTGPRNQPQHF; CDR3 DNA: TGCAGTGCTAGAGATACGGGGCCGCGCAATCAGCCCCAGCATTTT
CDR3 length: 14; D gene: NA; J gene: TRBJ2-7; clone size: few; V gene: TRBV6-2/TRBV6-3; CDR3 protein: CASSSMDSPYEQYF; CDR3 DNA: TGTGCCAGCAGCTCTATGGACAGTCCCTACGAGCAGTACTTC
CDR3 length: 15; D gene: NA; J gene: TRBJ1-1; clone size: NA; V gene: TRBV12-3/TRBV12-4; CDR3 protein: CASSLAAGFVTEAFF; CDR3 DNA: TGTGCCAGCAGTTTAGCGGCAGGGTTTGTCACTGAAGCTTTCTTT
CDR3 length: 16; D gene: NA; J gene: TRBJ2-7; clone size: few; V gene: TRBV6-5; CDR3 protein: CASSYSSLMSSYEQYF; CDR3 DNA: TGTGCCAGCAGTTACTCCTCCCTGATGTCATCCTACGAGCAGTACTTC
CDR3 length: 14; D gene: NA; J gene: TRBJ2-3; clone size: NA; V gene: TRBV28; CDR3 protein: CASSSRSPPDTQYF; CDR3 DNA: TGTGCCAGCAGTTCGAGATCTCCGCCAGATACGCAGTATTTT
CDR3 length: 14; D gene: NA; J gene: TRBJ1-1; clone size: few; V gene: TRBV9; CDR3 protein: CASSVVGGGTEAFF; CDR3 DNA: TGTGCCAGCAGCGTAGTTGGGGGAGGCACTGAAGCTTTCTTT
CDR3 length: 14; D gene: NA; J gene: TRBJ2-4; clone size: NA; V gene: TRBV25-1; CDR3 protein: CASSDPTTGNIQYF; CDR3 DNA: TGTGCCAGCAGTGACCCGACGACAGGAAACATTCAGTACTTC
CDR3 length: 18; D gene: NA; J gene: TRBJ2-3; clone size: few; V gene: TRBV5-8; CDR3 protein: CASSLVHGGRSRGDTQYF; CDR3 DNA: TGTGCCAGCAGCTTGGTGCATGGGGGGCGGAGTAGAGGAGATACGCAGTATTTT
CDR3 length: 16; D gene: TRBD1; J gene: TRBJ1-3; clone size: few; V gene: TRBV29-1; CDR3 protein: CSVERTGFGVGNTIYF; CDR3 DNA: TGCAGCGTTGAGAGGACAGGCTTCGGGGTGGGAAACACCATATATTTT
CDR3 length: 16; D gene: TRBD2; J gene: TRBJ2-3; clone size: NA; V gene: TRBV6-5; CDR3 protein: CASRTPGLAGLDTQYF; CDR3 DNA: TGTGCCAGCAGGACGCCCGGACTAGCGGGGTTAGATACGCAGTATTTT
CDR3 length: 15; D gene: TRBD1; J gene: TRBJ2-7; clone size: few; V gene: TRBV9; CDR3 protein: CASSVAGTGPYEQYF; CDR3 DNA: TGTGCCAGCAGCGTAGCCGGGACAGGGCCGTACGAGCAGTACTTC
CDR3 length: 14; D gene: TRBD2; J gene: TRBJ2-7; clone size: NA; V gene: TRBV7-2; CDR3 protein: CASSPAGGGSEQYF; CDR3 DNA: TGTGCCAGCAGCCCCGCCGGGGGGGGGAGCGAGCAGTACTTC
CDR3 length: 15; D gene: NA; J gene: TRBJ1-2; clone size: few; V gene: TRBV19; CDR3 protein: CASSIPGRTSYGYTF; CDR3 DNA: TGTGCCAGTAGTATACCGGGCAGGACCTCCTATGGCTACACCTTC
CDR3 length: 18; D gene: NA; J gene: TRBJ1-2; clone size: NA; V gene: TRBV7-4; CDR3 protein: CASGGREVGASTNYGYTF; CDR3 DNA: TGTGCCAGCGGCGGCCGGGAAGTGGGAGCTTCTACTAACTATGGCTACACCTTC
CDR3 length: 17; D gene: TRBD2; J gene: TRBJ2-2; clone size: few; V gene: TRBV2; CDR3 protein: CASSRTSGGANTGELFF; CDR3 DNA: TGTGCCAGCAGCAGGACTAGCGGGGGGGCGAACACCGGGGAGCTGTTTTTT